This TCR beta chain was documented in a study of blood T cell repertoires in COVID-19. As for the study in general: Collection of acute and convalescent COVID-19 samples took place in the United States, Italy and Spain. PBMCs, B-cell-depleted T cells, or T cells provided the cDNA or gDNA that made up the material.

Original handling: Amplifying reference gene primers gave estimates of nucleated cell counts. Profiling relied on immunoSEQ multiplex PCR, and the TCRdb table lists in-frame clones only, not all of them. The DNA gave D and trimming, while V, J and clone size come from that table. The sample carries over 300,000 clones, around 82% recorded once. Comment on this clone: A much bigger clone sits one base away, suggesting this may be a read error. The sample carries other DNA sequences with the same CDR3.

The CDR3 runs to 14 residues. Germline CDR1 is SNHLY and CDR2 is FYNNEI. V shed 2 bases and J shed 9 bases, with 14 bases lying between them. The receptor comes from a woman in her 50s with acute or convalescent COVID-19. The rearrangement uses TRBV2 and TRBJ1-5; weak D call: TRBD1 (6 bases). Material for sequencing was peripheral blood. CDR3 loop: CASSENREGGPQHF. For the CDR3, the DNA is TGTGCCAGCAGTGAAAACAGGGAGGGGGGGCCCCAGCATTTT. Full variable domain (rest looked up from reference TRBV2 and TRBJ1-5): EPEVTQTPSHQVTQMGQEVILRCVPISNHLYFYWYRQILGQKVEFLVSFYNNEISEKSEIFDDQFSVERPDGSNFTLKIRSTKLEDSAMYFCASSENREGGPQHFGDGTRLSIL.